Described below is a single T cell receptor beta chain sequence and its context. Its cognate antigen is unknown. Nashville, Tennessee was home to all donors, each a Caucasian adult. CD45RA-negative memory and CD45RA+ naive subsets were split from the CD4+ cells. The protocol was immunoSEQ multiplex PCR, while the TCRdb copy is restricted to in-frame clones and leaves out a portion. The data show millions of clones, approximately 95% seen once. Germline CDR1 SGHAT, CDR2 FQNNGV. The CDR3 sequence is 12 residues long. The junction had 1 base not matched to a gene; V was cut back by 5 bases and J by 7 bases. This sample stems from a study of shared clonotypes between healthy human individuals. Overall study results and limits: Memory subsets had estimated richness that was generally smaller than that of naive subsets. The four-donor shared clonotypes exceeded non-shared clonotypes in generation probability, with non-shared ones scoring lower.

The material sequenced was naive CD4+ T cells from PBMCs. This sample's subset: CD45RA+ positively selected. The clonotype was recovered from a man younger than 35 in good health. Some clones in this sample may be carry-over from other donors' samples. The chain combines TRBV11-2 with TRBJ1-5; 8 bases match TRBD1. The DNA for the CDR3 is TGTGCCAGCAGCCGGGACAGGCAGCCCCAGCATTTT. Translation gives CASSRDRQPQHF.